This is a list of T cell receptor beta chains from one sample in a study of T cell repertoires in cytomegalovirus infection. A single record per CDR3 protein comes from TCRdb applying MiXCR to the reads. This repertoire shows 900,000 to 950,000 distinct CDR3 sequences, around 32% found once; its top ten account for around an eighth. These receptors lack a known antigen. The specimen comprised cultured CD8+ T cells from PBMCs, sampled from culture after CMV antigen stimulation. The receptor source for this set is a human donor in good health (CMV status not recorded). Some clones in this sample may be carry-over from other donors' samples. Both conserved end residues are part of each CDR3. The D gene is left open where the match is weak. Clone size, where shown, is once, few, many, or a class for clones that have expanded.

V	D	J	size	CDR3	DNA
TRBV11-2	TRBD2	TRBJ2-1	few	CASRNGASGGLWNEQFF	TGTGCCAGCAGAAACGGGGCTAGCGGGGGTCTGTGGAATGAGCAGTTCTTC
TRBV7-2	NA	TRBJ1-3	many	CASSLLFRATFGNTIYF	TGTGCCAGCAGCCTCTTATTCCGGGCGACCTTTGGAAACACCATATATTTT
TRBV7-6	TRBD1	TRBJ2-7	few	CASSLGRDRGPYEQYF	TGTGCCAGCAGCTTAGGCCGGGACAGGGGGCCCTACGAGCAGTACTTC
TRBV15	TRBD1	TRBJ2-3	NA	CATSARQGSTDTQYF	TGTGCCACCAGCGCCCGACAGGGGAGCACAGATACGCAGTATTTT
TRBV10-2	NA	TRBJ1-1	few	CASSDGSGLAFF	TGCGCCAGCAGTGACGGGTCGGGCTTAGCTTTCTTT
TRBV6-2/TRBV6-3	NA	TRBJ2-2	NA	CASTLLEGQAGELFF	TGTGCCAGCACCCTCCTGGAGGGTCAGGCCGGGGAGCTGTTTTTT
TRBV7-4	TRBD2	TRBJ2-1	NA	CASLGGGNEQFF	TGTGCCAGTTTAGGCGGGGGGAATGAGCAGTTCTTC
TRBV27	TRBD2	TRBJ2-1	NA	CASSSIPGLAGDPYNEQFF	TGTGCCAGCAGTTCAATACCGGGACTAGCGGGGGACCCCTACAATGAGCAGTTCTTC
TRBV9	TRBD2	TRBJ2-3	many	CASSSRLAGSTDTQYF	TGTGCCAGCAGCTCCCGACTAGCGGGGAGCACAGATACGCAGTATTTT
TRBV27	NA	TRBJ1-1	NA	CASSYGYMNTEAFF	TGTGCCAGCAGTTATGGCTACATGAACACTGAAGCTTTCTTT
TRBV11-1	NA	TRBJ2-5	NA	CASSFGLIQETQYF	TGTGCCAGCAGCTTCGGACTAATTCAAGAGACCCAGTACTTC
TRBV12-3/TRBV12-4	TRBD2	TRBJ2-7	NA	CASTPGVRGERGYEQYF	TGTGCCAGCACCCCAGGGGTGCGGGGGGAGAGGGGCTACGAGCAGTACTTC
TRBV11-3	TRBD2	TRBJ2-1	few	CASSQPTSGGYEQFF	TGTGCCAGCAGTCAACCGACTAGCGGGGGCTATGAGCAGTTCTTC
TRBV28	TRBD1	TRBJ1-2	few	CASSLTGTGGGYTF	TGTGCCAGCAGTTTAACGGGGACAGGGGGCGGCTACACCTTC
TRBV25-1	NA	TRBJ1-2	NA	CASRDHYGYTF	TGTGCCAGTAGGGACCACTATGGCTACACCTTC
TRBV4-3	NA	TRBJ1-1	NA	CASSQVYGEISEAFF	TGCGCCAGCAGCCAAGTATACGGAGAGATCTCTGAAGCTTTCTTT
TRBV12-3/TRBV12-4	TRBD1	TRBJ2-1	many	CASSLSGGSVNEQFF	TGTGCCAGCAGTTTATCAGGGGGATCCGTAAATGAGCAGTTCTTC
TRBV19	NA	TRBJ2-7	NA	CASSMGSGFGEQYF	TGTGCCAGTAGTATGGGGTCCGGGTTCGGCGAGCAGTACTTC
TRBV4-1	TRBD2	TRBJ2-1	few	CASSQGPSELAGGDEQFF	TGCGCCAGCAGCCAAGGACCCTCAGAACTAGCGGGGGGGGATGAGCAGTTCTTC
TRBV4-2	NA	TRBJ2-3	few	CASSQAPLVSFSTDTQYF	TGTGCCAGCAGCCAAGCCCCACTAGTCTCCTTTAGCACAGATACGCAGTATTTT
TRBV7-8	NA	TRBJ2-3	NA	CASSRSGFADTQYF	TGTGCCAGCAGCCGATCGGGGTTCGCAGATACGCAGTATTTT
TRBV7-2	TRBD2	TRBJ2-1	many	CASSFIAGGTYNEQFF	TGTGCCAGCAGCTTTATAGCGGGGGGGACCTACAATGAGCAGTTCTTC
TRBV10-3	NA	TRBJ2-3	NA	CAINPRGLNLTDTQYF	TGTGCCATCAATCCCAGGGGACTAAATCTCACAGATACGCAGTATTTT
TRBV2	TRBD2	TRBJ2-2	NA	CASSDLAGAGELFF	TGTGCCAGCAGTGATTTAGCGGGGGCTGGGGAGCTGTTTTTT
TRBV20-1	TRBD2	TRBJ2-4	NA	CGASEGLAGDYYIQYF	TGCGGGGCGTCCGAGGGACTAGCGGGGGATTATTACATTCAGTACTTC
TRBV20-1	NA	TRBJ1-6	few	CSARNGGLPNSPLHF	TGCAGTGCTAGAAATGGGGGGCTTCCCAATTCACCCCTCCACTTT
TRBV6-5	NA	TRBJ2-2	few	CASSYGFGTGELFF	TGTGCCAGCAGTTACGGATTTGGCACCGGGGAGCTGTTTTTT
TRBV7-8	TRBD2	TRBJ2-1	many	CASSFVSGGTFSYNEQFF	TGTGCCAGCAGCTTTGTAAGCGGGGGAACCTTCTCCTACAATGAGCAGTTCTTC
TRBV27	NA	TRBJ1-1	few	CASRAGAGNTEAFF	TGTGCCAGCAGGGCAGGGGCAGGGAACACTGAAGCTTTCTTT
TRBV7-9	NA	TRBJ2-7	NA	CASSPGWSSSGYEQYF	TGTGCCAGCAGCCCGGGGTGGAGTAGTAGTGGGTACGAGCAGTACTTC
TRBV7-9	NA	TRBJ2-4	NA	CASSPQASKNIQYF	TGTGCCAGCAGCCCCCAAGCATCCAAAAACATTCAGTACTTC
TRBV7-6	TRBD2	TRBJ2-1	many	CASSLGTSANNEQFF	TGTGCCAGCAGCCTCGGGACTAGCGCGAACAATGAGCAGTTCTTC
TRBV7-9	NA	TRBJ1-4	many	CASSLGYGIATNEKLFF	TGTGCCAGCAGCTTAGGCTACGGTATTGCAACTAATGAAAAACTGTTTTTT
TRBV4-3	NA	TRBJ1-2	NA	CASSHSTEANYGYTF	TGCGCCAGCAGCCATTCGACAGAAGCTAACTATGGCTACACCTTC
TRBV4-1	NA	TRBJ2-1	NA	CASSQESAVGSPYNEQFF	TGCGCCAGCAGCCAAGAGTCGGCCGTCGGGAGTCCCTACAATGAGCAGTTCTTC
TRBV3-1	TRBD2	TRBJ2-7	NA	CASSQGYRREPYEQYF	TGTGCCAGCAGCCAAGGATATCGGCGGGAGCCCTACGAGCAGTACTTC
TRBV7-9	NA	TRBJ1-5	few	CASSLKGYASNQPQHF	TGTGCCAGCAGCTTAAAGGGTTACGCTAGCAATCAGCCCCAGCATTTT
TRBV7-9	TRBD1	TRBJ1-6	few	CASSLEGQSSNSPLHF	TGTGCCAGCAGCTTAGAGGGACAGAGTTCAAATTCACCCCTCCACTTT
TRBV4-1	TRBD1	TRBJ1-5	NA	CASSQEWWDRALHQHF	TGCGCCAGCAGCCAAGAGTGGTGGGACAGGGCTCTTCACCAGCATTTT
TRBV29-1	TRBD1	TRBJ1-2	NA	CSVEVPGQGVLYGYTF	TGCAGCGTTGAAGTCCCGGGACAGGGGGTGCTCTATGGCTACACCTTC
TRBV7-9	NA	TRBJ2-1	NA	CASSAGGITGAYNEQFF	TGTGCCAGCAGCGCCGGCGGAATCACGGGGGCTTACAATGAGCAGTTCTTC